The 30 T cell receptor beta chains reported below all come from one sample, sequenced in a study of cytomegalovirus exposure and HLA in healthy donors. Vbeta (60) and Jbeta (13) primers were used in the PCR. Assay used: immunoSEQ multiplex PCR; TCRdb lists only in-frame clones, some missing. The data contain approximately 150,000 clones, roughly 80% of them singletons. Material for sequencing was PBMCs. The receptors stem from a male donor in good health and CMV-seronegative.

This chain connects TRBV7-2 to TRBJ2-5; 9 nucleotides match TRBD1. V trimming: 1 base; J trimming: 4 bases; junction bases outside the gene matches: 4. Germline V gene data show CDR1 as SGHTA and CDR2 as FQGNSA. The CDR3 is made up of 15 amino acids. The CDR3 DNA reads TGTGCCAGCAGCTTAGGGACAGGGGTGGTAGAGACCCAGTACTTC. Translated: CASSLGTGVVETQYF.

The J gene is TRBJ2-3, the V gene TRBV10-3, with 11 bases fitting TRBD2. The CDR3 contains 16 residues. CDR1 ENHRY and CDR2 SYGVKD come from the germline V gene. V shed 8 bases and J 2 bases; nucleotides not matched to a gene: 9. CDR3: CAISTSSGRTTDTQYF. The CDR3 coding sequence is TGTGCCATCTCAACTTCTAGCGGGAGGACCACAGATACGCAGTATTTT.

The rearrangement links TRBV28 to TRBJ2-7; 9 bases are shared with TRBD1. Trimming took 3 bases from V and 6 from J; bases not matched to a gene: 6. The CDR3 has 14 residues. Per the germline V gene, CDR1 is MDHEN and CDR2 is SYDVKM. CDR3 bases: TGTGCCAGCAGTTTTACGGGACAGGGAGGCGAGCAGTACTTC. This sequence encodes CASSFTGQGGEQYF.

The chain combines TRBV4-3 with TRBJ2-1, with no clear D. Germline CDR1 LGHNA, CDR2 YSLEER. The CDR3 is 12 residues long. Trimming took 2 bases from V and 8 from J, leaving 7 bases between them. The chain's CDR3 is CASSQNFHEQFF. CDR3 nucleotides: TGCGCCAGCAGCCAAAACTTCCATGAGCAGTTCTTC.

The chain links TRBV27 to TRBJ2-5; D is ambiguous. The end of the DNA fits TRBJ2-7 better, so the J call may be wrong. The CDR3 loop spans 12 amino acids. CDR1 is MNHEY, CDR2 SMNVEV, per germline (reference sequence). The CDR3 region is CASRMLVGEQYF. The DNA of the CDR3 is TGTGCCAGCCGGATGTTGGTGGGCGAGCAGTACTTC.

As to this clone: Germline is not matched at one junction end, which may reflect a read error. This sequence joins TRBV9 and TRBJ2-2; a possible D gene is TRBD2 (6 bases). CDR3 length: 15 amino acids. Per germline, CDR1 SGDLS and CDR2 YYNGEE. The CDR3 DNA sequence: TGTGCCAGCAGCGTAGAATATCGCGGGGACCGGGGAGCTGTTTTT. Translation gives CASSVEYRGDRGAVF.

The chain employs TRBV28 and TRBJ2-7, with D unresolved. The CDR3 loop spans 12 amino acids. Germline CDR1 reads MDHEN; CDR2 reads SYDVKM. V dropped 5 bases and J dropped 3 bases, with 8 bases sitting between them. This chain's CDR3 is CASSLENYEQYF. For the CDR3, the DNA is TGTGCCAGCAGTCTCGAGAACTACGAGCAGTACTTC.

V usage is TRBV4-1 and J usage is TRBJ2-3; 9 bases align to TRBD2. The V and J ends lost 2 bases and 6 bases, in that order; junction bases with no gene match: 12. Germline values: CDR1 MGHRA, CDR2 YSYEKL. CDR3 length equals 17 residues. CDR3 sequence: CASSQKSPGLAADTQYF. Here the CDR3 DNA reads TGCGCCAGCAGCCAAAAATCCCCGGGACTAGCAGCGGATACGCAGTATTTT.

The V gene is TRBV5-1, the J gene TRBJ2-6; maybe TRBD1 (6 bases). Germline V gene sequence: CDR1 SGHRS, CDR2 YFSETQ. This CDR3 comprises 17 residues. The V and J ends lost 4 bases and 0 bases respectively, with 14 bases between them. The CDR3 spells CASSTVVGASGANVLTF. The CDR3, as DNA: TGCGCCAGCAGCACCGTGGTGGGGGCCTCTGGGGCCAACGTCCTGACTTTC.

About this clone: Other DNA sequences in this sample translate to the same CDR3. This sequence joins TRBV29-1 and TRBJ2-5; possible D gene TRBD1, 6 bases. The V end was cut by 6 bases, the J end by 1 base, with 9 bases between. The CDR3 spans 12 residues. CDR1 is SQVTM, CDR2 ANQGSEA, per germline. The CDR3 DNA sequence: TGCAGCGTAACAGGGACCCAAGAGACCCAGTACTTC. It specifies CSVTGTQETQYF.

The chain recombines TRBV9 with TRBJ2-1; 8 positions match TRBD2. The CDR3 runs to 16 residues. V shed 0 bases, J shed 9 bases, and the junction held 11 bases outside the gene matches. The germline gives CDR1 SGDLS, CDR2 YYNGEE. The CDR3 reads CASSVDQGSGAGEQFF. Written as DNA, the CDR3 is TGTGCCAGCAGCGTAGACCAGGGTAGCGGGGCAGGTGAGCAGTTCTTC.

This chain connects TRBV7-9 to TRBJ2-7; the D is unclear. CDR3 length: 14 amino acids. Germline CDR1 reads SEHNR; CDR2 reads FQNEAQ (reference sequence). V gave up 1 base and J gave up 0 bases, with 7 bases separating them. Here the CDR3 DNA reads TGTGCCAGCAGCTTAGAACAGTCCTCCTACGAGCAGTACTTC. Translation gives CASSLEQSSYEQYF.

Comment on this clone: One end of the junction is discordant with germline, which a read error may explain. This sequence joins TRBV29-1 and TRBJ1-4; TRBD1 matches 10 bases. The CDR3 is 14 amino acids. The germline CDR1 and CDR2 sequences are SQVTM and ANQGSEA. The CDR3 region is CSVEEPGTGAARIF. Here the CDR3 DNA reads TGCAGCGTCGAAGAGCCCGGGACAGGGGCTGCACGCATATTT.

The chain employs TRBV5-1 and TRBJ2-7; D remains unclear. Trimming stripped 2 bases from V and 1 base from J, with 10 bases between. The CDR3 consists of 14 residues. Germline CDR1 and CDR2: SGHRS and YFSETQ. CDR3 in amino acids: CASSFQSGSYEQYF. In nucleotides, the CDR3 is TGCGCCAGCAGCTTTCAATCGGGTTCCTACGAGCAGTACTTC.

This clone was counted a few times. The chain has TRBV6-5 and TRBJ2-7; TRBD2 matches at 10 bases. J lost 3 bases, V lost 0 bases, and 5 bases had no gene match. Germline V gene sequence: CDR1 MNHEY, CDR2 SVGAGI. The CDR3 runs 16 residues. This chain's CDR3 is CASSYSSSGRVYEQYF. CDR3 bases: TGTGCCAGCAGTTACTCTTCTAGCGGGAGAGTCTACGAGCAGTACTTC.

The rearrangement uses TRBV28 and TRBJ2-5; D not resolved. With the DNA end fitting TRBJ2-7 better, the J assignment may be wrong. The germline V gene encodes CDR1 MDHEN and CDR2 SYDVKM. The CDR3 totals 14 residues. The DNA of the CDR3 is TGTGCCAGCAGCCCCGCTAGTCACAACTACGAGCAGTACTTC. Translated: CASSPASHNYEQYF.

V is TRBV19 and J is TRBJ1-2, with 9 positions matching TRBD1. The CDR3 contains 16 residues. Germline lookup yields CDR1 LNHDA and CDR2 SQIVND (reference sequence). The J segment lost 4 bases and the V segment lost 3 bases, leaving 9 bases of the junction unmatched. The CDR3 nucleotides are TGTGCCAGTAGTATTATACAGGGGGCAGGAGTCTATGGCTACACCTTC. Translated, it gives CASSIIQGAGVYGYTF.

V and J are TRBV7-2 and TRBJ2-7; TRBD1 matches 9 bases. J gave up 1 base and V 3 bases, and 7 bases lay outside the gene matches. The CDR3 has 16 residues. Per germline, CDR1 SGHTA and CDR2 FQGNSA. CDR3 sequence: CASSLTGTGPSYEQYF. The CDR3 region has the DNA TGTGCCAGCAGCTTGACCGGGACAGGGCCTTCCTACGAGCAGTACTTC. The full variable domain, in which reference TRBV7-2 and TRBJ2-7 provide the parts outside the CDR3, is GAGVSQSPSNKVTEKGKDVELRCDPISGHTALYWYRQSLGQGLEFLIYFQGNSAPDKSGLPSDRFSAERTGGSVSTLTIQRTQQEDSAVYLCASSLTGTGPSYEQYFGPGTRLTVT.

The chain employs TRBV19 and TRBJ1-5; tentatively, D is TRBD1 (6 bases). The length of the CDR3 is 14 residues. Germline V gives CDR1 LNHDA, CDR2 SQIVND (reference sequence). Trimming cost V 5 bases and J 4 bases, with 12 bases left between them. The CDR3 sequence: CASSAGTRNQPQHF. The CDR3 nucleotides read TGTGCCAGTAGTGCTGGGACAAGGAATCAGCCCCAGCATTTT.

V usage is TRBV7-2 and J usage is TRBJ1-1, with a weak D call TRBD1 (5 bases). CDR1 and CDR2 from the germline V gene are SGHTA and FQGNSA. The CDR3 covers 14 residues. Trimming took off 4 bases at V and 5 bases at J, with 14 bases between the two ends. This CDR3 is CASSSSAGLTEAFF. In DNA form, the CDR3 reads TGTGCCAGCAGCTCTTCGGCGGGGCTGACTGAAGCTTTCTTT.

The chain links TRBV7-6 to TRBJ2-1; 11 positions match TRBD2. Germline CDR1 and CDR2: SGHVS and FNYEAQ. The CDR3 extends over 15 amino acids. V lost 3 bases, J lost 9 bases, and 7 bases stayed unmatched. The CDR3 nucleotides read TGTGCCAGCAGCTTCACTAGCGGGAGTCGGCCTGAGCAGTTCTTC. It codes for CASSFTSGSRPEQFF.

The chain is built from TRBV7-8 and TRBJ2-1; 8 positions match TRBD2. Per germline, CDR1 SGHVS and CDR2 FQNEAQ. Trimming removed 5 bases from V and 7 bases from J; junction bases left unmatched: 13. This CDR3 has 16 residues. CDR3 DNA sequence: TGTGCCAGCAGCCCACCGTCTGGGACTAGGACGAATGAGCAGTTCTTC. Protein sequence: CASSPPSGTRTNEQFF.

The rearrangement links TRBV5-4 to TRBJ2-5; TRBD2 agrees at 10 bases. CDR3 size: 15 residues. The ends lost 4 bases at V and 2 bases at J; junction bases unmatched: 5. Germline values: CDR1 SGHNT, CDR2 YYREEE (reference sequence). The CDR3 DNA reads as TGTGCCAGCAGCAATAGCGGGAGGTTTCAAGAGACCCAGTACTTC. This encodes CASSNSGRFQETQYF.

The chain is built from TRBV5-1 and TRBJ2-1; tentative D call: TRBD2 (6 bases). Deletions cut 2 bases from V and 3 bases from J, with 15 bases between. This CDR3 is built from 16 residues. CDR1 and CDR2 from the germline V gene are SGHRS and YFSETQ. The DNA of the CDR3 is TGCGCCAGCAGCTTACTAACGGGAGCCAACTACAATGAGCAGTTCTTC. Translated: CASSLLTGANYNEQFF.

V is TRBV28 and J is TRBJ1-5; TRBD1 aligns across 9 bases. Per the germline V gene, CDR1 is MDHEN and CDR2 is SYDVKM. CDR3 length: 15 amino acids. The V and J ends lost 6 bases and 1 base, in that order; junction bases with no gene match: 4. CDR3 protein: CASSTTGGSNQPQHF. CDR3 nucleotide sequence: TGTGCCAGCAGCACGACAGGGGGAAGCAATCAGCCCCAGCATTTT.

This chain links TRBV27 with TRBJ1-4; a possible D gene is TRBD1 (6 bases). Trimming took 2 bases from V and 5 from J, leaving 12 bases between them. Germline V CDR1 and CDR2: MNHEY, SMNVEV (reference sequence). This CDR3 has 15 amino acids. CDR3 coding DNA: TGTGCCAGCAGTTTAGGGCAGGGGTTGAATGAAAAACTGTTTTTT. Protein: CASSLGQGLNEKLFF.

For the CDR3, the DNA is TGCAGCGTTGGTCGGCAGGCGAACACTGAAGCTTTCTTT. Translation gives CSVGRQANTEAFF. This chain uses TRBV29-1 with TRBJ1-1; no clear D gene. Per germline, CDR1 SQVTM and CDR2 ANQGSEA. Trimming pared 4 bases from V and 1 base from J, leaving 10 bases between. The CDR3 has 13 amino acids. Full variable domain (missing parts from reference TRBV29-1 and TRBJ1-1): SAVISQKPSRDICQRGTSLTIQCQVDSQVTMMFWYRQQPGQSLTLIATANQGSEATYESGFVIDKFPISRPNLTFSTLTVSNMSPEDSSIYLCSVGRQANTEAFFGQGTRLTVV.

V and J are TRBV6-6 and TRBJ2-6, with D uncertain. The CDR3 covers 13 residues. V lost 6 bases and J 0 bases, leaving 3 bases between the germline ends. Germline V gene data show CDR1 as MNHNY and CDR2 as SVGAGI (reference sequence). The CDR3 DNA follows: TGTGCCAGCAGCCGCTCTGGGGCCAACGTCCTGACTTTC. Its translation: CASSRSGANVLTF.

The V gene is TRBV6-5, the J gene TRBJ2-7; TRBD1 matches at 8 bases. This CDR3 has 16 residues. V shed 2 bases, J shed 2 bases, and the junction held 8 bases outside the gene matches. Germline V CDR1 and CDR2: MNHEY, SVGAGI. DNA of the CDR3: TGTGCCAGCAGTTACCAACCGGGACAGGTGCCCTACGAGCAGTACTTC. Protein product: CASSYQPGQVPYEQYF.

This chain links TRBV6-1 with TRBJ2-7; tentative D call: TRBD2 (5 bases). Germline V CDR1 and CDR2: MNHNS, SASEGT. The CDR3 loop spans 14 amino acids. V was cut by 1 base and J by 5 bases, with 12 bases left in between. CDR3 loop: CASSEGTPRDEQYF. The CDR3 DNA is TGTGCCAGCAGTGAAGGGACTCCCCGGGACGAGCAGTACTTC.